The clone carrying this TCR beta chain was seen many times. Using RNA transcripts as the source, TCR beta CDR3 regions were amplified. Carried out on the TCR CDR3, a first-round RT-PCR used the HTBI primer set. From the multiplex PCR reads, TCRdb called clonotypes with MiXCR, one entry per CDR3 protein. Altogether 280,000 or so distinct CDR3 sequences are present, around 15% being singletons, with the ten largest covering more than 30%. CDR3 length: 13 amino acids. Germline V gene data show CDR1 as MNHNS and CDR2 as SASEGT. V gave up 7 bases and J gave up 5 bases, with 14 bases separating them. The source of the sample is a study of T cells in Graves' hyperthyroidism and ophthalmopathy. The study excluded patients with uncontrolled infection, other autoimmune disease, pregnancy or lactation.

This chain joins TRBV6-1 and TRBJ2-5; tentatively, D is TRBD1 (5 bases). This receptor was taken from a woman in her forties or fifties with Graves' hyperthyroidism that later progressed to Graves' ophthalmopathy. The source material was blood. The chain's CDR3 is CASTQAGSETQYF. CDR3 in DNA: TGTGCCAGCACCCAAGCAGGGTCGGAGACCCAGTACTTC.